This TCR beta chain was sequenced for a study of beta chain features in type 1 diabetes. Study-wide points: TCRB rearrangement may or may not be influenced by HLA type; here this remained unresolved. Researchers report that Type 1 diabetes patients had moderately but significantly shorter TCRB CDR3s across all four CD4+ subsets.

Expressed TCRB transcripts were sequenced because the entire RNA isolate underwent reverse transcription. TCRdb's copy holds only in-frame clones and misses some; the assay was immunoSEQ multiplex PCR. The sample lists 310,000 or so clones, approximately 11% occurring once. As regards this clone: The antigen is undetermined.

Central memory, naive, regulatory and stem cell-like memory CD4+ cells were sorted by CD45RO/CCR7/CD25/CD127/CD95/CD27. This CDR3 is 13 amino acids long. V lost 11 bases to trimming and J lost 5 bases; unmatched junction nucleotides: 9. Germline V gives CDR1 MDHEN, CDR2 SYDVKM. The chain recombines TRBV28 with TRBJ2-3; 8 bases line up with TRBD1. The sequence derives from a woman in her thirties in good health. The sample taken for sequencing was naive CD4+ T cells from blood. The CDR3 reads CASKGQAIDTQYF. The DNA for the CDR3 is TGTGCCTCAAAGGGACAGGCGATAGATACGCAGTATTTT.